The TCR beta chain under discussion was sequenced for a study of blood T cell repertoires in COVID-19 (dated by TCRdb to 2018 to 2021). At the level of the whole study: Samples covering the acute and convalescent phases of COVID-19 were provided by collaborators in the United States, Italy and Spain. The prospective study material was composed of cDNA or gDNA derived from T cells, B-cell-depleted T cells, or PBMCs. Where HLA class I and class II types were available, the types were taken from metadata supplied by the sample provider, not from assay-based typing. Sample metadata almost always included a de-identified subject ID, COVID-19 status, age in years and sex. The dataset comprised deeply sampled blood TCRbeta repertoires from subjects exposed to, actively infected with, or recovered from COVID-19. The samples were drawn from two sources: the first 160 participants of the ongoing ImmuneRACE study, and some 1,300 subjects contributed by 6 global collaborators. The repertoires were released in a freely available public database intended as a resource for research on the immune response to SARS-CoV-2. What the authors observed across the whole study: Clinical and demographic metadata were provided uncurated, with the amount varying by source and participant.

After removal of 1 base from V and 6 bases from J, the junction retains 4 bases not matched to a gene. The germline V gene specifies SGHDT as CDR1 and YYEEEE as CDR2. Reading from cysteine to phenylalanine, the CDR3 counts 16 amino acids. Only the CDR3 portion is preserved as DNA: 48 bases, with reading frame beginning at the first base. Collaborating institutions collected whole blood in K2EDTA tubes following their own protocols. For TCRbeta analysis, collaborators shipped samples as frozen whole blood, isolated PBMCs, or DNA extracted from either of those sample types. Remarks on this clone: Its antigen is not yet known. No base qualities exist here, and no much larger clone lies one base off it.

TCRbeta CDR3 regions were amplified from genomic DNA by means of the immunoSEQ Assay, a bias-controlled multiplex PCR. The paper's processing steps were these. Within the assay, amplification of reference gene primers was used to estimate how many nucleated cells each sample contained. To quantify the absolute abundance of each unique TCRbeta CDR3 rearrangement, sequence reads were collapsed and filtered. Productive Simpson clonality was computed per sample as the square root of Simpson's diversity index over productive rearrangements. TCRdb retrieved this table from immuneACCESS and kept in-frame rearrangements only. Not all clones are present; in checked studies, unresolved V genes account for under half, and no reason is known for the remainder. D and trimming were read from the DNA, whereas the V and J calls and clone size are those reported in that table. The sample table shows a few hundred thousand clones, and 75% to 90% are seen once. About 5% of the sample goes to the ten largest clones.

Sequences were obtained from peripheral blood. This sequence uses TRBV5-6 and TRBJ2-1; a stretch of 13 junction bases matches TRBD2. This receptor was identified in a human donor in a cohort sampled during active COVID-19. The CDR3 has the sequence CASSLQRTSGSNEQFF. DNA sequence: TGTGCCAGCAGCTTGCAAAGGACTAGCGGGAGCAATGAGCAGTTCTTC.